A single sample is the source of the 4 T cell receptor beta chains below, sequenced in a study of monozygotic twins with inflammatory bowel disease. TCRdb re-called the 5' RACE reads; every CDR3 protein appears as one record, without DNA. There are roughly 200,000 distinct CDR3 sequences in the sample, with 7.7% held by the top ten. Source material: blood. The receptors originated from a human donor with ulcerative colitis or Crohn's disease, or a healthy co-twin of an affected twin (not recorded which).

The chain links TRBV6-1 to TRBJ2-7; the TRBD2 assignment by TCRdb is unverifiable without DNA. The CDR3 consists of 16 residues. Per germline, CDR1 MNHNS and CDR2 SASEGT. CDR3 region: CASSPVMSERSYEQYF.

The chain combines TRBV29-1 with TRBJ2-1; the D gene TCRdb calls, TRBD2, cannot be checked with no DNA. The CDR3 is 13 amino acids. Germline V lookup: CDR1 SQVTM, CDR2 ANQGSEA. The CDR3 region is CSVVGGGYNEQFF.

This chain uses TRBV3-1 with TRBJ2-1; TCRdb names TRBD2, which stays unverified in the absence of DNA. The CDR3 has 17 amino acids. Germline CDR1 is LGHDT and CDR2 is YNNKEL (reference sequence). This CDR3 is CASRLASGSLPYNEQFF.

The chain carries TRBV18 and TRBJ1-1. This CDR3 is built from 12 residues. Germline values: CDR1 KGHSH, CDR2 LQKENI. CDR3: CASSLGTSEAFF. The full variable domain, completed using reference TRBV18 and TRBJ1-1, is NAGVMQNPRHLVRRRGQEARLRCSPMKGHSHVYWYRQLPEEGLKFMVYLQKENIIDESGMPKERFSAEFPKEGPSILRIQQVVRGDSAAYFCASSLGTSEAFFGQGTRLTVV.